The clone carrying this T cell receptor (beta chain) was counted once. In germline, CDR1 is SGDLS, CDR2 YYNGEE. V lost 4 bases to trimming and J lost 5 bases; unmatched junction nucleotides: 7. The CDR3 consists of 15 residues. This entry is derived from a study of T cell changes during pregnancy in multiple sclerosis. The data were produced by immunoSEQ multiplex PCR, yet TCRdb's version contains in-frame clones alone and is incomplete. This sample has about 97,000 clones, with just over 90% found just once. The sequences come from peripheral blood, collected in the second trimester of pregnancy. The chain combines TRBV9 with TRBJ2-1; 9 bases match TRBD1. The receptor was derived from a female donor in good health, enrolled as a control in a pregnancy study. CDR3 sequence: CASSPTGTGHNEQFF. The CDR3 nucleotides read TGTGCCAGCAGCCCGACTGGGACAGGGCACAATGAGCAGTTCTTC.